The source of this T cell receptor beta chain is a study of cytomegalovirus exposure and HLA in healthy donors. Overall study findings and caveats: HLA allele associations emerged for roughly 16,000 TCR beta sequences in a later analysis, at 0.05 false discovery rate.

The PCR used 60 Vbeta and 13 Jbeta primers. Method: immunoSEQ multiplex PCR; TCRdb's copy keeps in-frame clones and lacks some. The sample includes around 97,000 clones, 76% seen only once; the top ten take about 9.3%. This clone was observed a handful of times. Its antigen is undetermined. This TCR was sampled from a woman aged 18-35 years in good health and CMV-seropositive. Sequencing was performed on PBMCs.

CDR3 region: CASSQEGQLYRDRGFPTDTQYF. In DNA, the CDR3 is TGTGCCAGCAGCCAAGAGGGCCAGCTATACAGGGACAGGGGCTTCCCCACAGATACGCAGTATTTT. V and J are TRBV14 and TRBJ2-3; 10 bases fit TRBD1. CDR1 and CDR2 from the germline V gene are SGHDN and FVKESK. The CDR3 contains 22 residues. V was pared by 0 bases and J by 2 bases, with 20 bases of the junction left unmatched.